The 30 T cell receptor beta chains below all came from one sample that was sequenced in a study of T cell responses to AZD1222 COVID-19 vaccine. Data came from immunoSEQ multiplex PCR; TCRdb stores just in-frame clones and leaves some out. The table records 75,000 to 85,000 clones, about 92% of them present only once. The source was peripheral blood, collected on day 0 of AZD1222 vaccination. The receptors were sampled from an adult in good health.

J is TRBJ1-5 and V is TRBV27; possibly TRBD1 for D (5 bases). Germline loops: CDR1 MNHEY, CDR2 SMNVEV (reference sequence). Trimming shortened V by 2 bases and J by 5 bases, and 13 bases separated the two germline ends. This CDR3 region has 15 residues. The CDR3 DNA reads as TGTGCCAGCAGTTTACTGCGGGGCGAAGATCAGCCCCAGCATTTT. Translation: CASSLLRGEDQPQHF.

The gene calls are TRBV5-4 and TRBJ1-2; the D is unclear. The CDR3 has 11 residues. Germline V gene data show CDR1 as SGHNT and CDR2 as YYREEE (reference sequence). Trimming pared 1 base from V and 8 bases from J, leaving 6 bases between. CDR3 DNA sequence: TGTGCCAGCAGCTTGATGGGGGGCTACACCTTC. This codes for CASSLMGGYTF.

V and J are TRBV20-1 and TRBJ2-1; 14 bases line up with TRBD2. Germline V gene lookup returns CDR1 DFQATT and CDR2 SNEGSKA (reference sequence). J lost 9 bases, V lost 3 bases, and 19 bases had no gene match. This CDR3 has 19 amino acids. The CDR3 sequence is CSASPISGTSGRGYGEQFF. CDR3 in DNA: TGCAGTGCTAGTCCTATTTCCGGGACTAGCGGGAGAGGTTATGGTGAGCAGTTCTTC.

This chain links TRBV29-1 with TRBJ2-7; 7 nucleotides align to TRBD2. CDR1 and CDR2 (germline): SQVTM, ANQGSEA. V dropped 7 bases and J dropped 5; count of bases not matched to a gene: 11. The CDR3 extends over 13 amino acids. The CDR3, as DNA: TGCAGCGCCCGGACTAGTCCGTTGCACGAGCAGTACTTC. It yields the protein CSARTSPLHEQYF.

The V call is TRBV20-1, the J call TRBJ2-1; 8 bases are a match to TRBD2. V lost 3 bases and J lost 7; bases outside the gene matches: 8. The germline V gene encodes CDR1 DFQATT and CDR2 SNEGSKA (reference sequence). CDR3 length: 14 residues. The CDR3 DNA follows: TGCAGTGCTAGTCGGGCGGGAGGCGGTAATGAGCAGTTCTTC. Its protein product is CSASRAGGGNEQFF.

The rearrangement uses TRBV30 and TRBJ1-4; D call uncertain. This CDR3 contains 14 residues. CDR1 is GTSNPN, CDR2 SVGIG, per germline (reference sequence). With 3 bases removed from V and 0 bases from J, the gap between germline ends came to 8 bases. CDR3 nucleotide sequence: TGTGCCTGGAGAGGACCGTCAACTAATGAAAAACTGTTTTTT. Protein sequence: CAWRGPSTNEKLFF.

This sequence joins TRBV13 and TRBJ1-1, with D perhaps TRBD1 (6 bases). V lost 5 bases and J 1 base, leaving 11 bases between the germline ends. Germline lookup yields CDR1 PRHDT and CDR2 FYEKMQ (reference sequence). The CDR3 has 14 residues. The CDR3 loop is CASSPLGQNTEAFF. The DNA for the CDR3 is TGTGCCAGCAGCCCCCTGGGACAGAACACTGAAGCTTTCTTT.

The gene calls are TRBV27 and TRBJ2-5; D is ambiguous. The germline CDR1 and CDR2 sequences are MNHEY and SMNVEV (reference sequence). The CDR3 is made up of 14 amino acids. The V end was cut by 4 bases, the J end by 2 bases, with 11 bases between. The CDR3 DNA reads TGTGCCAGCAGTTCGGACGGCGTACAAGAGACCCAGTACTTC. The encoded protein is CASSSDGVQETQYF.

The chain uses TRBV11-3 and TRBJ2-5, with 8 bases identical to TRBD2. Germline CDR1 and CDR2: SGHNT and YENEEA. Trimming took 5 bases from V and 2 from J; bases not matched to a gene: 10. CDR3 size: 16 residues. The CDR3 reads CASSRGGLAGQETQYF. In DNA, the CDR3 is TGTGCCAGCAGCCGTGGAGGGTTAGCGGGGCAAGAGACCCAGTACTTC.

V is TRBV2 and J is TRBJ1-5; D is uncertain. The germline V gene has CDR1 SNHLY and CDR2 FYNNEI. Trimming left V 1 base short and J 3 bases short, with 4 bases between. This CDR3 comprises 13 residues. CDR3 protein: CASSEEVNQPQHF. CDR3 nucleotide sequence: TGTGCCAGCAGTGAAGAAGTCAATCAGCCCCAGCATTTT.

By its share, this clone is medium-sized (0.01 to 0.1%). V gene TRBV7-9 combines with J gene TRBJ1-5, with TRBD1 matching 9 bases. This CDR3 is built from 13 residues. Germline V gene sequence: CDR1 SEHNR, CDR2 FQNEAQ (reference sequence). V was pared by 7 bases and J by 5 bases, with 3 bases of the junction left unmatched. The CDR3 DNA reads TGTGCCAGCACCCGACAGGGGGATCAGCCCCAGCATTTT. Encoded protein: CASTRQGDQPQHF.

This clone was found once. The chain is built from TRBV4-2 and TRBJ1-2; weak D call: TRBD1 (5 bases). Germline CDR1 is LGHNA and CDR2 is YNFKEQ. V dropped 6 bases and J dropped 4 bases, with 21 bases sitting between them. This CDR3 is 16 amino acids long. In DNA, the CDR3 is TGTGCCAGCAGTTACGGGGGAAGCTCTAACCTCTATGGCTACACCTTC. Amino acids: CASSYGGSSNLYGYTF.

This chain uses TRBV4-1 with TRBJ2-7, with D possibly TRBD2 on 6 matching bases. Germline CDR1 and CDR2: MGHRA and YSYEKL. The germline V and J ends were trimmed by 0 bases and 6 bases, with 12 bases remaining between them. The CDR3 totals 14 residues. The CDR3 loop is CASSQEPLGGEQYF. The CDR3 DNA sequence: TGCGCCAGCAGCCAAGAGCCATTGGGGGGCGAGCAGTACTTC.

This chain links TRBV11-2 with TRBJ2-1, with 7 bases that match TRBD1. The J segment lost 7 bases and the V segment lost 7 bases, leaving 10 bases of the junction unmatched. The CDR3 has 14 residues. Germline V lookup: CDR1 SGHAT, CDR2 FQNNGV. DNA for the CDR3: TGTGCCAGCACTCCGACAGGGTCGCGGAATGAGCAGTTCTTC. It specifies CASTPTGSRNEQFF.

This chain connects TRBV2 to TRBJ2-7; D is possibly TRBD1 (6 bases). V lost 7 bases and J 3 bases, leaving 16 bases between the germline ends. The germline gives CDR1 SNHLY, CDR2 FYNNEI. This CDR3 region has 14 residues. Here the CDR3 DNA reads TGTGCCAGCAAGGTGTCAGGGGTTTTCTACGAGCAGTACTTC. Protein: CASKVSGVFYEQYF. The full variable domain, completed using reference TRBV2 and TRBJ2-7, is EPEVTQTPSHQVTQMGQEVILRCVPISNHLYFYWYRQILGQKVEFLVSFYNNEISEKSEIFDDQFSVERPDGSNFTLKIRSTKLEDSAMYFCASKVSGVFYEQYFGPGTRLTVT.

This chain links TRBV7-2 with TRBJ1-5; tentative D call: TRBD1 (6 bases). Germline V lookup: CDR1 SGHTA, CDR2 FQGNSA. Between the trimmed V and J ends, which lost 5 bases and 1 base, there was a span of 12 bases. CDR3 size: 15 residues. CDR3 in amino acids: CASSPGGASNQPQHF. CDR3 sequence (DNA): TGTGCCAGCAGCCCGGGGGGGGCCAGCAATCAGCCCCAGCATTTT.

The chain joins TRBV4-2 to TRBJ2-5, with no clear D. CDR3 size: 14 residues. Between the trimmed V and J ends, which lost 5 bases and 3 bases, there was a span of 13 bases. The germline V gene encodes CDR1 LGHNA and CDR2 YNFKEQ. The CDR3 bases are TGTGCCAGCAGCTCTAGGAAATCCAAAGAGACCCAGTACTTC. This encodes CASSSRKSKETQYF.

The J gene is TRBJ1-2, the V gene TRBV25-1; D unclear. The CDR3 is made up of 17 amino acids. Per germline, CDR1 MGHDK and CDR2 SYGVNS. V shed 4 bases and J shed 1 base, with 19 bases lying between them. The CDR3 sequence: CASSGTTSDARNYGYTF. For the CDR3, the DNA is TGTGCCAGCAGTGGCACGACCTCAGATGCCCGTAACTATGGCTACACCTTC.

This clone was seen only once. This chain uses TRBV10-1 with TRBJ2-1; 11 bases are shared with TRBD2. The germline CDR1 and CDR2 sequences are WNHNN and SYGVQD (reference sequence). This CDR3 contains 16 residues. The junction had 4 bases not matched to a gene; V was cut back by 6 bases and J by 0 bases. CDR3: CASRLTSGGSYNEQFF. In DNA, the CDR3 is TGCGCCAGCAGACTCACTAGCGGGGGCTCCTACAATGAGCAGTTCTTC.

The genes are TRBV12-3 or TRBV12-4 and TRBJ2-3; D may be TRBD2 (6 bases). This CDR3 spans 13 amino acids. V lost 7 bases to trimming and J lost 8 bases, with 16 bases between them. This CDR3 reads CASTPGDGGTQYF. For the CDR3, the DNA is TGTGCCAGCACCCCGGGAGACGGGGGTACGCAGTATTTT.

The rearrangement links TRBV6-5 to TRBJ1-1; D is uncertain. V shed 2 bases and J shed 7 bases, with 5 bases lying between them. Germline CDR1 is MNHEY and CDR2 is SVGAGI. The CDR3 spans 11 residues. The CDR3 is CASSYAGEAFF. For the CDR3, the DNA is TGTGCCAGCAGTTACGCTGGTGAAGCTTTCTTT.

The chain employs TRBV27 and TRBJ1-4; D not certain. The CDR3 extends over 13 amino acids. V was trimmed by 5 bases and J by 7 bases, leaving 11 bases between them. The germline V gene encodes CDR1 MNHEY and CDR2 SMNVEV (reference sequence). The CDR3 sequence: CASSRGLSEKLFF. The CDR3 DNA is TGTGCCAGCAGTCGCGGGTTGTCTGAAAAACTGTTTTTT.

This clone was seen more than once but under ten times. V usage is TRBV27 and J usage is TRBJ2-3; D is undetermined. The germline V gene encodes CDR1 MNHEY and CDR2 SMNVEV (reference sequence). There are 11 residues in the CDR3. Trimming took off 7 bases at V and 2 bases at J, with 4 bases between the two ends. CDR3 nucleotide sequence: TGTGCCAGCATGAACACAGATACGCAGTATTTT. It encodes CASMNTDTQYF.

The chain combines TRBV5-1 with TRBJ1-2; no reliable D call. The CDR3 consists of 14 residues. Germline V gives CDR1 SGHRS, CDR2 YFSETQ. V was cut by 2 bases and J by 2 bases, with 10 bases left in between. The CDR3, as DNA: TGCGCCAGCAGCTTAGACCCCAGGAACTATGGCTACACCTTC. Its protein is CASSLDPRNYGYTF.

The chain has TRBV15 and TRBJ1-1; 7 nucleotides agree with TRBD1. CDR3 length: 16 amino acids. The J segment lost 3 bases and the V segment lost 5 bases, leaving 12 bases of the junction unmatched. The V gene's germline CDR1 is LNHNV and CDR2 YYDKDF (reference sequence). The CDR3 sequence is CATSDPRQGRDTEAFF. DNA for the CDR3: TGTGCCACCAGCGACCCTAGACAGGGAAGAGACACTGAAGCTTTCTTT.

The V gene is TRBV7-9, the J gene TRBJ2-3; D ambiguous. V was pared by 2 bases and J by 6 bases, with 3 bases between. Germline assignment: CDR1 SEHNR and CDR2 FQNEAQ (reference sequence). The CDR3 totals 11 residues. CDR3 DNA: TGTGCCAGCAGCTTACAGGATACGCAGTATTTT. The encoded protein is CASSLQDTQYF.

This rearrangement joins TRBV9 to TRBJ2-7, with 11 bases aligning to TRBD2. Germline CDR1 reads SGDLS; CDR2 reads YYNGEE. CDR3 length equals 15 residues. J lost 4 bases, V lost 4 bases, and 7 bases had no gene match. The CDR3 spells CASSPLLAGAYEQYF. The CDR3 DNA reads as TGTGCCAGCAGCCCTTTACTAGCGGGAGCTTACGAGCAGTACTTC.

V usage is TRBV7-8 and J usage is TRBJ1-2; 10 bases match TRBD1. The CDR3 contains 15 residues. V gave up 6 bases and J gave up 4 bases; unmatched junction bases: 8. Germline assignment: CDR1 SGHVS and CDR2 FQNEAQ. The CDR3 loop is CASSSQRTGGYGYTF. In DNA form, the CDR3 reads TGTGCCAGCAGTTCTCAGCGGACAGGGGGCTATGGCTACACCTTC.

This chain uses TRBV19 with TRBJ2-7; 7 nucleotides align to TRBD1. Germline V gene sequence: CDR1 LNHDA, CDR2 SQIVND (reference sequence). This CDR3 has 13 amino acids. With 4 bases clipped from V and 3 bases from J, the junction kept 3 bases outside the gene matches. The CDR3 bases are TGTGCCAGTAGTACGGGACAGAACTACGAGCAGTACTTC. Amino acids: CASSTGQNYEQYF.

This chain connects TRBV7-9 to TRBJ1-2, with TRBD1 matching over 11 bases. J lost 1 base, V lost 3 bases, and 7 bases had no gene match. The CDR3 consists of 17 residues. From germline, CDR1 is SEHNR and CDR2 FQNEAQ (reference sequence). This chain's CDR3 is CASSFARTGGFNYGYTF. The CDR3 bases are TGTGCCAGCAGCTTCGCCCGGACAGGGGGCTTTAACTATGGCTACACCTTC.